Listed here are 20 T cell receptor beta chains from one sample, sequenced in a study of graft-versus-host responses after intestinal transplantation. Assay: immunoSEQ multiplex PCR; the TCRdb copy retains only in-frame clones and omits some. The sample gives roughly 89,000 clones, around 90% of which show up once; around 0.17% is in the top ten. The antigens for these receptors are not known. The sequences come from unstimulated CD4+ T cells sorted from spleen or lymph node cells, collected before intestinal transplant. Every receptor here comes from a human donor who received an intestinal transplant.

This clone was detected only a few times. The rearrangement uses TRBV11-2 and TRBJ2-1, with TRBD1 as a possible D gene (6 bases). V gave up 8 bases and J gave up 3 bases, with 11 bases separating them. The CDR3 sequence is 13 residues long. CDR1 and CDR2 from the germline V gene are SGHAT and FQNNGV. The CDR3 sequence is CASAGVIYNEQFF. CDR3 in DNA: TGTGCCAGCGCAGGGGTTATCTACAATGAGCAGTTCTTC.

The V call is TRBV15, the J call TRBJ1-5; 9 bases are shared with TRBD1. The trim removed 1 base at V and 6 bases at J, leaving 13 bases unmatched. CDR1 is LNHNV, CDR2 YYDKDF, per germline (reference sequence). CDR3 length equals 18 residues. The CDR3 reads CATSRVQGASWGSQPQHF. The DNA for the CDR3 is TGTGCCACCAGCAGAGTACAGGGGGCAAGCTGGGGAAGTCAGCCCCAGCATTTT.

The V call is TRBV5-4, the J call TRBJ2-5; 9 nucleotides agree with TRBD2. Trimming cost V 0 bases and J 5 bases; bases outside gene matches: 8. This CDR3 is 16 amino acids long. The germline V gene has CDR1 SGHNT and CDR2 YYREEE (reference sequence). This CDR3 is CASSLGTGAGGETQYF. The CDR3 nucleotides read TGTGCCAGCAGCTTGGGGACCGGGGCGGGGGGGGAGACCCAGTACTTC.

J is TRBJ1-6 and V is TRBV5-6, with D hard to call. Germline V gene sequence: CDR1 SGHDT, CDR2 YYEEEE. With 0 bases removed from V and 0 bases from J, the gap between germline ends came to 7 bases. This CDR3 is built from 16 residues. The CDR3 sequence: CASSLDPSSYNSPLHF. The CDR3 DNA reads as TGTGCCAGCAGCTTGGATCCGAGCTCCTATAATTCACCCCTCCACTTT. The whole variable domain, filled in from reference TRBV5-6 and TRBJ1-6, reads DAGVTQSPTHLIKTRGQQVTLRCSPKSGHDTVSWYQQALGQGPQFIFQYYEEEERQRGNFPDRFSGHQFPNYSSELNVNALLLGDSALYLCASSLDPSSYNSPLHFGNGTRLTVT.

This clone was detected once. The chain recombines TRBV6-6 with TRBJ2-1, with 10 positions matching TRBD2. The trim removed 6 bases at V and 8 bases at J, leaving 10 bases unmatched. CDR3 length: 15 amino acids. CDR1 is MNHNY, CDR2 SVGAGI, per germline (reference sequence). The CDR3 DNA is TGTGCCAGCAGCCCAAGCGGGAGGGCCCTCGATGAGCAGTTCTTC. Encoded protein: CASSPSGRALDEQFF.

V and J are TRBV19 and TRBJ2-5, with 9 bases aligning to TRBD1. The CDR3 length is 15 residues. Per the germline V gene, CDR1 is LNHDA and CDR2 is SQIVND (reference sequence). After removal of 5 bases from V and 4 bases from J, the junction contained 8 bases not matched to a gene. The CDR3 DNA reads TGTGCCAGTAGTTCACCGGGACAGGGTATAGAGACCCAGTACTTC. Translated, it gives CASSSPGQGIETQYF.

This chain joins TRBV9 and TRBJ2-2; D is undetermined. The CDR3 is 15 residues long. Looked up from germline, CDR1 is SGDLS and CDR2 is YYNGEE. With 3 bases removed from V and 0 bases from J, the gap between germline ends came to 9 bases. The CDR3 DNA sequence: TGTGCCAGCAGCGCCGACATAGCGAACACCGGGGAGCTGTTTTTT. It encodes CASSADIANTGELFF.

This chain links TRBV28 with TRBJ2-3; D is unresolved. Deletions cut 8 bases from V and 0 bases from J, with 12 bases between. CDR3 length: 14 amino acids. Germline V gene lookup returns CDR1 MDHEN and CDR2 SYDVKM. This chain's CDR3 is CASLPLSSTDTQYF. The CDR3 DNA follows: TGTGCCAGCCTCCCCCTTTCTAGCACAGATACGCAGTATTTT.

In this sample, this clone turned up a few times. This sequence joins TRBV4-2 and TRBJ2-7; 10 bases agree with TRBD2. The V and J ends lost 4 bases and 0 bases, in that order; junction bases with no gene match: 3. The CDR3 covers 15 residues. The V gene's germline CDR1 is LGHNA and CDR2 YNFKEQ. The CDR3 protein is CASSLWTSGSYEQYF. In DNA form, the CDR3 reads TGTGCCAGCAGCCTCTGGACTAGCGGCTCCTACGAGCAGTACTTC.

J is TRBJ1-1 and V is TRBV5-4, with a weak D call TRBD1 (6 bases). This CDR3 spans 15 amino acids. V was trimmed by 5 bases and J by 1 base, leaving 15 bases between them. CDR1 is SGHNT and CDR2 is YYREEE in the germline V gene (reference sequence). The CDR3 spells CASSLLPGQNTEAFF. The CDR3 region has the DNA TGTGCCAGCAGTTTGCTACCGGGACAGAACACTGAAGCTTTCTTT.

The rearrangement links TRBV28 to TRBJ2-1, with D possibly TRBD2 on 7 matching bases. CDR3 length: 16 amino acids. Germline V gene data show CDR1 as MDHEN and CDR2 as SYDVKM. V was trimmed by 7 bases and J by 6 bases, leaving 22 bases between them. For the CDR3, the DNA is TGTGCCAGCATAACAGGGAGGGCCCGGTATCGCAATGAGCAGTTCTTC. This codes for CASITGRARYRNEQFF.

This clone was observed a single time. CDR3 sequence: CAWSVTDYGYTF. CDR3 DNA sequence: TGTGCCTGGAGTGTAACTGATTATGGCTACACCTTC. The V and J genes are TRBV30 and TRBJ1-2; D remains unclear. The CDR3 runs to 12 residues. The V and J ends lost 0 bases and 5 bases respectively, with 7 bases between them. Germline V gene lookup returns CDR1 GTSNPN and CDR2 SVGIG (reference sequence).

Regarding this clone: Other DNA sequences in the same sample also yield this CDR3. The chain links TRBV5-1 to TRBJ2-3, with 12 bases that match TRBD2. CDR3 length equals 16 residues. Germline V gene data show CDR1 as SGHRS and CDR2 as YFSETQ. J gave up 0 bases and V 2 bases, and 1 base lay outside the gene matches. CDR3 protein: CASSLGLAGSTDTQYF. The DNA for the CDR3 is TGCGCCAGCAGCTTAGGACTAGCGGGGAGCACAGATACGCAGTATTTT.

This chain links TRBV7-9 with TRBJ2-5; 8 bases agree with TRBD2. CDR1 and CDR2 from the germline V gene are SEHNR and FQNEAQ (reference sequence). CDR3 length: 15 residues. The junction had 8 bases not matched to a gene; V was cut back by 5 bases and J by 3 bases. The CDR3 loop is CASSVLAVGKETQYF. In DNA, the CDR3 is TGTGCCAGCAGCGTACTAGCGGTGGGGAAAGAGACCCAGTACTTC.

V usage is TRBV5-6 and J usage is TRBJ1-2; D is perhaps TRBD1 (5 bases). The ends were cut back, 1 base at V and 11 bases at J, with 18 bases in the middle. Germline V gives CDR1 SGHDT, CDR2 YYEEEE. The CDR3 contains 14 residues. DNA for the CDR3: TGTGCCAGCAGCTTGAGGGGATCAACCGCCTCTTACACCTTC. Its translation: CASSLRGSTASYTF.

The rearrangement uses TRBV18 and TRBJ2-3; a possible D gene is TRBD2 (6 bases). The length of the CDR3 is 14 residues. V gave up 2 bases and J gave up 2 bases, with 8 bases separating them. Germline V gene lookup returns CDR1 KGHSH and CDR2 LQKENI. The DNA of the CDR3 is TGTGCCAGCTCACCAAGGCGGGACACAGATACGCAGTATTTT. Protein product: CASSPRRDTDTQYF.

This rearrangement joins TRBV6-6 to TRBJ1-1; D is unclear. V dropped 2 bases and J dropped 1 base, with 14 bases sitting between them. From germline, CDR1 is MNHNY and CDR2 SVGAGI (reference sequence). The CDR3 covers 16 residues. CDR3 amino acids: CASSYIAGFQNTEAFF. In DNA, the CDR3 is TGTGCCAGCAGTTACATAGCCGGCTTTCAGAACACTGAAGCTTTCTTT.

The chain is built from TRBV28 and TRBJ2-1; TRBD2 agrees at 11 bases. With V trimmed by 5 bases and J by 4 bases, 10 bases remained unmatched. The CDR3 covers 17 residues. Germline assignment: CDR1 MDHEN and CDR2 SYDVKM. CDR3 DNA: TGTGCCAGCAGTGCCACTATCGGGACTAGCGGTTACAATGAGCAGTTCTTC. Encoded protein: CASSATIGTSGYNEQFF. The variable domain in full, completed from reference TRBV28 and TRBJ2-1, reads DVKVTQSSRYLVKRTGEKVFLECVQDMDHENMFWYRQDPGLGLRLIYFSYDVKMKEKGDIPEGYSVSREKKERFSLILESASTNQTSMYLCASSATIGTSGYNEQFFGPGTRLTVL.

J is TRBJ2-5 and V is TRBV7-9; the D gene is possibly TRBD2 (6 bases). The CDR3 has 13 residues. Per germline, CDR1 SEHNR and CDR2 FQNEAQ (reference sequence). V lost 2 bases, J lost 5 bases, and 9 bases lay in between. The CDR3 nucleotides are TGTGCCAGCAGCTTAACAGGAGGGGAGACCCAGTACTTC. This codes for CASSLTGGETQYF.

This clone has only one observation. The chain employs TRBV29-1 and TRBJ2-5; D perhaps matches TRBD1 (6 bases). Germline CDR1 and CDR2: SQVTM and ANQGSEA. Trimming stripped 4 bases from V and 5 bases from J, with 17 bases between. The CDR3 consists of 14 residues. This CDR3 reads CSVALTGFRETQYF. As DNA, the CDR3 is TGCAGCGTTGCGCTAACAGGGTTTCGGGAGACCCAGTACTTC.